This TCR beta chain was captured in a study of identical twins. Findings and limits, study-wide: Cross-sectional statistical analysis, not tracking of the same donors, underpinned the conclusions.

TCRdb called the 5' RACE reads again in MiXCR, with one record for every CDR3 protein. The sample has some 900,000 distinct CDR3 sequences, 10% to 15% seen once. This clonotype was recorded at least ten times. The antigen remains unidentified. This CDR3 has 12 amino acids. Looked up from germline, CDR1 is ENHRY and CDR2 is SYGVKD. Between the trimmed V and J ends, which lost 10 bases and 4 bases, there was a span of 13 bases. In addition, the sample was reused for a study of yellow fever vaccine responses in identical twins.

This chain links TRBV10-3 with TRBJ1-1; D may be TRBD1 (5 bases). Input material: PBMCs. The clonotype was recovered from a young woman in good health. CDR3 coding DNA: TGTGCCACCAAAGGGGCCGGCACTGAAGCTTTCTTT. Its protein is CATKGAGTEAFF.